This TCR beta chain was profiled in a study of cytomegalovirus exposure and HLA in healthy donors. Primers: 60 Vbeta forward and 13 Jbeta reverse. The method was immunoSEQ multiplex PCR; TCRdb's version includes in-frame clones alone and lacks a portion of them. Of around 150,000 clones in the sample, roughly four fifths were seen once. This CDR3 spans 19 amino acids. J was trimmed by 4 bases and V by 0 bases; bases with no gene match: 12. Looked up from germline, CDR1 is MGHRA and CDR2 is YSYEKL. The sequencing sample was made of PBMCs. This chain connects TRBV4-1 to TRBJ2-7; 13 positions agree with TRBD2. This clonotype was sampled from a man in his forties or fifties in good health and CMV-seropositive. The CDR3 bases are TGCGCCAGCAGCCAAGATCGGGACAGGGGACTAGCGGGATCATACGAGCAGTACTTC. It encodes CASSQDRDRGLAGSYEQYF.